The 11 T cell receptor beta chains below were found in one sample sequenced in a study of beta chain features in type 1 diabetes. The study, taken as a whole, reports: People with Type 1 diabetes carried modestly yet significantly shorter TCRB CDR3s in all four CD4+ subsets.

These receptors have no identified antigens. The sequenced template was cDNA made from the entire isolated RNA. Sequencing was performed with immunoSEQ multiplex PCR; in TCRdb, only in-frame clones are kept and a portion is missing. The sample includes tens of thousands of clones, under 75% seen only once; the top ten take 0.37%. The sequenced sample consisted of stem cell memory CD4+ T cells from blood. These receptors were taken from a young man with type 1 diabetes.

A few counts support this clone. The chain has TRBV29-1 and TRBJ2-7; 7 bases line up with TRBD1. Germline CDR1 is SQVTM and CDR2 is ANQGSEA. CDR3 size: 13 residues. Trimming cost V 4 bases and J 6 bases; bases outside gene matches: 9. Here the CDR3 reads CSVGQGPSTEQYF. Written as DNA, the CDR3 is TGCAGCGTTGGACAGGGACCATCCACCGAGCAGTACTTC.

This rearrangement joins TRBV5-1 to TRBJ1-2; 7 nucleotides agree with TRBD1. CDR1 and CDR2 (germline): SGHRS, YFSETQ. The CDR3 spans 14 residues. The ends lost 4 bases at V and 8 bases at J; junction bases unmatched: 11. CDR3 residues: CASSAYRGSGGYTF. CDR3 DNA: TGCGCCAGCAGCGCCTACAGGGGATCCGGGGGCTACACCTTC.

CDR3 in amino acids: CATHAGTGLGYTF. CDR3 in DNA: TGCGCCACCCACGCCGGGACAGGGCTCGGCTACACCTTC. The gene calls are TRBV10-1 and TRBJ1-2; 9 bases match TRBD1. The CDR3 is made up of 13 amino acids. Germline V gives CDR1 WNHNN, CDR2 SYGVQD (reference sequence). V shed 10 bases and J 8 bases; nucleotides not matched to a gene: 11.

This chain uses TRBV15 with TRBJ2-5; TRBD2 matches 8 bases. The germline V gene has CDR1 LNHNV and CDR2 YYDKDF (reference sequence). The CDR3 is 16 amino acids. V was clipped by 3 bases and J by 1 base; unmatched bases: 7. This CDR3 reads CATSSQLAGLQETQYF. The CDR3 nucleotides are TGTGCCACCAGCAGTCAGCTAGCGGGCCTCCAAGAGACCCAGTACTTC.

Comments on this clone: The junction differs from germline at one of its ends, possibly a read error. The same CDR3 arises from other DNA sequences in this sample as well. The J gene is TRBJ2-2, the V gene TRBV7-2; maybe TRBD2 (7 bases). This CDR3 region has 15 residues. Per germline, CDR1 SGHTA and CDR2 FQGNSA. The CDR3 nucleotides are TGTGCCAGCAGCTCAACCTCGGGGGGCCCCGGAGAGCTGTTTTTT. Its protein is CASSSTSGGPGELFF.

The CDR3 loop is CASSFQRQETQYF. Here the CDR3 DNA reads TGTGCCAGCAGCTTCCAGCGACAAGAGACCCAGTACTTC. The chain is built from TRBV5-8 and TRBJ2-5; D ambiguous. The germline V gene encodes CDR1 SGHTS and CDR2 YDEGEE. The germline V and J ends were trimmed by 2 bases and 2 bases, with 7 bases remaining between them. CDR3 length: 13 amino acids.

The chain uses TRBV2 and TRBJ1-1, with D possibly being TRBD1 (6 bases). V was shortened by 4 bases and J by 3 bases, with 21 bases between the two germline ends. CDR1 is SNHLY and CDR2 is FYNNEI in the germline V gene. CDR3 length equals 17 residues. The CDR3 is CASSVGGGALRYTEAFF. The CDR3 DNA sequence: TGTGCCAGCAGTGTGGGAGGGGGGGCTCTGCGATACACTGAAGCTTTCTTT.

V gene TRBV9 combines with J gene TRBJ2-3; 11 bases line up with TRBD2. Germline CDR1 SGDLS, CDR2 YYNGEE. The CDR3 extends over 18 amino acids. V lost 0 bases to trimming and J lost 4 bases; unmatched junction nucleotides: 10. In nucleotides, the CDR3 is TGTGCCAGCAGCGTAGGTCCCCTAGCGGGGGGTGCCGCAGATACGCAGTATTTT. The encoded protein is CASSVGPLAGGAADTQYF.

In this sample, this clone turned up a few times. V is TRBV19 and J is TRBJ2-5; perhaps TRBD2 as D (5 bases). The CDR3 runs 14 residues. The V end lost 2 bases, the J end lost 0 bases, and 7 bases lay between the germline ends. CDR1 and CDR2 from the germline V gene are LNHDA and SQIVND (reference sequence). DNA for the CDR3: TGTGCCAGTAGTATACGGGGAAACCAAGAGACCCAGTACTTC. Its protein is CASSIRGNQETQYF.

The chain is built from TRBV27 and TRBJ2-5; 8 bases match TRBD2. Germline trimming cut 4 bases from V and 5 bases from J; bases unmatched to any gene: 9. The CDR3 contains 15 residues. CDR1 is MNHEY and CDR2 is SMNVEV in the germline V gene (reference sequence). The CDR3, as DNA: TGTGCCAGCAGTTACAGCGGGAGTACGTTTGAGACCCAGTACTTC. As protein: CASSYSGSTFETQYF.

This clone was detected only once. The chain has TRBV5-6 and TRBJ2-7, with 7 bases fitting TRBD2. CDR3 size: 14 residues. J gave up 3 bases and V 4 bases, and 7 bases lay outside the gene matches. Germline assignment: CDR1 SGHDT and CDR2 YYEEEE. The chain's CDR3 is CASSQPWTSYEQYF. The CDR3 DNA is TGTGCCAGCAGCCAACCATGGACTAGCTACGAGCAGTACTTC.